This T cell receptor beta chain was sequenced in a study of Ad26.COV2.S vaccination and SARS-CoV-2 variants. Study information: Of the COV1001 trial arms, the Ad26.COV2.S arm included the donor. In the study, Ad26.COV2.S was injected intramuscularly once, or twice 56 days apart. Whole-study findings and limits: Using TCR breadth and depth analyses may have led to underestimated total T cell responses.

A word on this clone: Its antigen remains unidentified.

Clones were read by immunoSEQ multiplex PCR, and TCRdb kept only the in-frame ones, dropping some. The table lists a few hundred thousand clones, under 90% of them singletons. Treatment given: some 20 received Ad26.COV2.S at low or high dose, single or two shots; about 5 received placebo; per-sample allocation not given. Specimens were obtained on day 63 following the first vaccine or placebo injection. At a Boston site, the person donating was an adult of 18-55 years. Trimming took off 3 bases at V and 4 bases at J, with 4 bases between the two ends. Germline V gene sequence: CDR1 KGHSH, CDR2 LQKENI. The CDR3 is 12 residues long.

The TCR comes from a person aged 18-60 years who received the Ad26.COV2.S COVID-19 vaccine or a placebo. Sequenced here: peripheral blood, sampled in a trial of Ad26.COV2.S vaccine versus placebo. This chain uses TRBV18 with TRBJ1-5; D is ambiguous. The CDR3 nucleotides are TGTGCCAGCTCACCTCGTAATCAGCCCCAGCATTTT. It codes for CASSPRNQPQHF.